This T cell receptor (beta chain) is drawn from a study of cytomegalovirus exposure and HLA in healthy donors. Study-wide points: Of the V segments, some could not be distinguished, including TRBV6-2 and TRBV6-3, and were excluded. HLA allele associations emerged for around 15,000 TCR beta sequences in a later analysis, at 0.05 false discovery rate.

This PCR relied on a set of 60 Vbeta primers and 13 Jbeta primers. Sequencing was performed with immunoSEQ multiplex PCR; in TCRdb, only in-frame clones are kept and a portion is missing. Seen here are 120,000 or so clones, 74% observed once, and the top ten hold under 4.5%. V lost 3 bases to trimming and J lost 6 bases, with 15 bases between them. The CDR3 is 14 residues long. Germline-derived CDR1 and CDR2 are SGHDT and YYEEEE. As regards this clone: The antigen is unknown.

Sequenced material: PBMCs. The source of this sequence is a man in his forties or fifties in good health and CMV-seropositive. The chain employs TRBV5-6 and TRBJ1-1; D call uncertain. The CDR3 coding sequence is TGTGCCAGCAGCTCGTATTTAATCAGTTCTGAAGCTTTCTTT. It codes for CASSSYLISSEAFF.